This T cell receptor beta chain was found in a study of blood T cell repertoires in COVID-19. Looking at the study overall: COVID-19 samples from acute and convalescent phases originated in the United States, Italy and Spain.

Produced via immunoSEQ multiplex PCR; TCRdb's table is partial and in-frame only. Found here are roughly 500,000 clones, 80% to 90% of them singletons; the top ten hold 0.7% to 1%. The V segment lost 8 bases and the J segment 2 bases; nucleotides outside the gene matches: 9. This CDR3 region has 15 residues. The germline V gene encodes CDR1 SNHLY and CDR2 FYNNEI. Seattle researchers signed up patients amid active infection and tracked them longitudinally. This TCR was sampled from a man between 18 and 29 years old with COVID-19, enrolled during active disease. Source material: peripheral blood. The chain combines TRBV2 with TRBJ2-5, with 9 bases matching TRBD2. CDR3 region: CASRANSGGQETQYF. CDR3 bases: TGTGCCAGCCGGGCCAATAGCGGGGGACAAGAGACCCAGTACTTC.